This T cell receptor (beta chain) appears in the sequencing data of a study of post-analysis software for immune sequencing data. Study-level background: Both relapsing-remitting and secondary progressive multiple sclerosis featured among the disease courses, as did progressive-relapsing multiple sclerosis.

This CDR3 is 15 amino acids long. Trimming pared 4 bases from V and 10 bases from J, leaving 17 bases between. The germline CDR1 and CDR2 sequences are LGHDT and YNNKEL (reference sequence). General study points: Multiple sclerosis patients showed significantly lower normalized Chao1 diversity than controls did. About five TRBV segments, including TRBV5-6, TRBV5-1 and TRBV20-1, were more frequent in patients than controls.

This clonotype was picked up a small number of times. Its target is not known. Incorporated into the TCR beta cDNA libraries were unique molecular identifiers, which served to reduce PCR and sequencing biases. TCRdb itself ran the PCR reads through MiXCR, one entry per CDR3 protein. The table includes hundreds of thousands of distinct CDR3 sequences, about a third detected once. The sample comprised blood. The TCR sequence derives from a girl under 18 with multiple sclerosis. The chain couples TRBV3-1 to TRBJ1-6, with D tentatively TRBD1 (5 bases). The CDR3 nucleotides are TGTGCCAGCAGCCCCCCCGGGAGAGGGGAATCACCCCTCCACTTT. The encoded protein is CASSPPGRGESPLHF.